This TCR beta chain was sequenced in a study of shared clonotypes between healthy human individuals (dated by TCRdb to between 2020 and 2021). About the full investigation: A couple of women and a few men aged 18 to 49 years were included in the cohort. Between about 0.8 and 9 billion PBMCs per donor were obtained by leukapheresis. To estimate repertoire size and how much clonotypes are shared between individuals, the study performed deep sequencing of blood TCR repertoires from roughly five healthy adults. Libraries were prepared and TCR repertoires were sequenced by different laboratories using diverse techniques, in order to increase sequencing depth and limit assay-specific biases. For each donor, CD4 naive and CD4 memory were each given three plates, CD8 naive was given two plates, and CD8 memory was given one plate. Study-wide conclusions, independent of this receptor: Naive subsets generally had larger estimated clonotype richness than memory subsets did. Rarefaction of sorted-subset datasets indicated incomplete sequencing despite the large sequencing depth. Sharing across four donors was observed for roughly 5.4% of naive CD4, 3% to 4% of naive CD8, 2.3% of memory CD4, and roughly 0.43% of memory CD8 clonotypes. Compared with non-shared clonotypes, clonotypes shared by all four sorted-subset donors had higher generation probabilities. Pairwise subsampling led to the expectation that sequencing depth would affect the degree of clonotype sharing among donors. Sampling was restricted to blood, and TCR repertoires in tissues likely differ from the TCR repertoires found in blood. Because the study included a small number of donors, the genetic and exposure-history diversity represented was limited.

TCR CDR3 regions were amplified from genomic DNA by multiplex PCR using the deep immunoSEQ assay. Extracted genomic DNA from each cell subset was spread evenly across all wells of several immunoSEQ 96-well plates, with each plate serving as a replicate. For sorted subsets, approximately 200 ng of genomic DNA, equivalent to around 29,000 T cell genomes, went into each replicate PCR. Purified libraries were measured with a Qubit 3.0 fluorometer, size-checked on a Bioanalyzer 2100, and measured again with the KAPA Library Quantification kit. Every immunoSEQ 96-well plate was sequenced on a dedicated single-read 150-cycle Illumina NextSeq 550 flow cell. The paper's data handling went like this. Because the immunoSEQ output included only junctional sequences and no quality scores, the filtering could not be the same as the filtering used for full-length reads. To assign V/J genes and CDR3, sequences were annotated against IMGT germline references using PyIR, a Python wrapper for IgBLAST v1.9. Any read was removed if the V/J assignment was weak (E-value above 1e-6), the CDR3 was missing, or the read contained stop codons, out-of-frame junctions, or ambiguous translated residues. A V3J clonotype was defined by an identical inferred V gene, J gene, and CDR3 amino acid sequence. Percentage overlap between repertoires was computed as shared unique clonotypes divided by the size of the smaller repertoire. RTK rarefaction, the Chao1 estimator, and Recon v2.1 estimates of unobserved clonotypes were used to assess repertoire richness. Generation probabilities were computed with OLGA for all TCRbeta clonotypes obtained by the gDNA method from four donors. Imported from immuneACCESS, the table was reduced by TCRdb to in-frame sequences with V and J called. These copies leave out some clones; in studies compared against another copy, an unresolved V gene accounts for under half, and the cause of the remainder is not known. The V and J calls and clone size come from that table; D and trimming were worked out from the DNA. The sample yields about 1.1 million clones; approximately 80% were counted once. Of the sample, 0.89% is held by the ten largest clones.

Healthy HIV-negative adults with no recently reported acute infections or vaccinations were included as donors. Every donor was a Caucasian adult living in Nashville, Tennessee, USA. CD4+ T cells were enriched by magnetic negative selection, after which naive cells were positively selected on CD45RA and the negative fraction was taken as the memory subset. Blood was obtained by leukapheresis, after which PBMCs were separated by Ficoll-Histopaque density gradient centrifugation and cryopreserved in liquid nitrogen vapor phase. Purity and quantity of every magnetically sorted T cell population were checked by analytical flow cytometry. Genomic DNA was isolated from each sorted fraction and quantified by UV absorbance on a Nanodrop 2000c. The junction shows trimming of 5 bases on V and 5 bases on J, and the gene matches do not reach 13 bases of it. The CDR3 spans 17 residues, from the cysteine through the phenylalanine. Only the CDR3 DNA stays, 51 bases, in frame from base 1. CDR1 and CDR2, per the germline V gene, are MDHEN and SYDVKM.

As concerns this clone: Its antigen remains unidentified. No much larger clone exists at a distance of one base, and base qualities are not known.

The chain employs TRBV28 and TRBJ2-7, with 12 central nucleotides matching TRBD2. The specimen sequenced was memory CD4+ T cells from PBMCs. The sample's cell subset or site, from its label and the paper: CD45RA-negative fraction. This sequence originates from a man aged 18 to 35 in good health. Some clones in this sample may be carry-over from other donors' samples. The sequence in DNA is TGTGCCAGCAGTCTAGCGGGAGGGGGCGGCCGGGTCCACGAGCAGTACTTC. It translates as CASSLAGGGGRVHEQYF.